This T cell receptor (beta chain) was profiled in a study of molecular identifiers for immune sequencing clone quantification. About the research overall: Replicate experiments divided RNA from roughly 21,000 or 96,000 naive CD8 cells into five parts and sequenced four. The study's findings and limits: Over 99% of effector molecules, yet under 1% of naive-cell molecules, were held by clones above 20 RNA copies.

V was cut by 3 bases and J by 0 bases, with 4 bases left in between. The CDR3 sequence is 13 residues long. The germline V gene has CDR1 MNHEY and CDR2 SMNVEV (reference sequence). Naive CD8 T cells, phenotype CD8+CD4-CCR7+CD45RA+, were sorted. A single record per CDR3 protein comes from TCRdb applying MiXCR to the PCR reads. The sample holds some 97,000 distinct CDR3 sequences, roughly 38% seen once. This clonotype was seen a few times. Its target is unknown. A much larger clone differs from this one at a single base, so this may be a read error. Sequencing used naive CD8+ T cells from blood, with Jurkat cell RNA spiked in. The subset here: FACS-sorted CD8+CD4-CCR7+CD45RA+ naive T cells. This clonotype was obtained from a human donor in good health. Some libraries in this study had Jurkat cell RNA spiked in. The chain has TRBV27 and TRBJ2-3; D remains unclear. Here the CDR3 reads CASSFGSTDTQYF. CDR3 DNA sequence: TGTGCCAGCAGTTTCGGCAGCACAGATACGCAGTATTTT.